The entry that follows covers one TCR beta chain sequence. The data stem from a study of blood T cell repertoires in COVID-19. Study-level background: The United States, Italy and Spain provided the acute and convalescent COVID-19 samples.

V shed 0 bases and J shed 3 bases, with 9 bases lying between them. Looked up from germline, CDR1 is SGHTA and CDR2 is FQGNSA. This CDR3 spans 14 amino acids. The assay was immunoSEQ multiplex PCR, and TCRdb's table has in-frame clones only and misses some. The sample shows about 49,000 clones, 68% of them seen only once. The chain recombines TRBV7-2 with TRBJ2-7, with D tentatively TRBD2 (6 bases). Sequences were obtained from peripheral blood. This TCR was sampled from a woman in her 70s with acute or convalescent COVID-19. The CDR3 DNA sequence: TGTGCCAGCAGCTTAGCCGCGGGAAGCTACGAGCAGTACTTC. This translates into CASSLAAGSYEQYF. The whole variable domain, filled in from reference TRBV7-2 and TRBJ2-7, reads GAGVSQSPSNKVTEKGKDVELRCDPISGHTALYWYRQSLGQGLEFLIYFQGNSAPDKSGLPSDRFSAERTGGSVSTLTIQRTQQEDSAVYLCASSLAAGSYEQYFGPGTRLTVT.